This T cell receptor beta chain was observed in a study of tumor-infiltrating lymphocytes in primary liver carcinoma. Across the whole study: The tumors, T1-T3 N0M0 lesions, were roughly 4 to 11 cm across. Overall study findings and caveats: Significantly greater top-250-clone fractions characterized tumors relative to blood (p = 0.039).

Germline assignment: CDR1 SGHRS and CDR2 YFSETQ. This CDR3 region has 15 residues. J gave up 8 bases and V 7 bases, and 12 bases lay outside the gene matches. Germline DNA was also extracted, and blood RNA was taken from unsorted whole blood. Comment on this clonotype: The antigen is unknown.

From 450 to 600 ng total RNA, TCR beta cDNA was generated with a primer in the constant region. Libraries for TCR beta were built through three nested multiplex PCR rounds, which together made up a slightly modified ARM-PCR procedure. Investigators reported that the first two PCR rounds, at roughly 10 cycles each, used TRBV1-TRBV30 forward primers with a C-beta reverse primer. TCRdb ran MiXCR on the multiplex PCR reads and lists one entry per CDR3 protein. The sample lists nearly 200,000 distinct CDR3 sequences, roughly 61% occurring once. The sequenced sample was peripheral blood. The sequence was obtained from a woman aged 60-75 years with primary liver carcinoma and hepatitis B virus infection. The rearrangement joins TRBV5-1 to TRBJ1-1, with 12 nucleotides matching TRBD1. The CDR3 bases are TGCGCCAGCTGCAAGGGGACAGGGGGCATCAACGAAGCTTTCTTT. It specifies CASCKGTGGINEAFF.